The 12 T cell receptor beta chains listed next were all sequenced from one sample in a study of blood T cell repertoires in COVID-19 (dated by TCRdb to the early 2020s). The method was the immunoSEQ multiplex PCR assay. Not all clones reach the TCRdb copy of this immuneACCESS table, which keeps in-frame sequences only. Checked studies attribute under half of the gap to unresolved V genes and leave the rest unexplained. This sample comprises roughly 34,000 clones, over 90% of them detected only once. 35% to 50% of the sample is held by the ten biggest clonotypes. What was sequenced was peripheral blood. The source is a man in his sixties with active or convalescent COVID-19.

The CDR3 nucleotides are TGTGCCAGCAGCGTAAGCACCCGTTGGCCCCAGCATTTT. Protein: CASSVSTRWPQHF. This chain connects TRBV9 to TRBJ1-5; D gene ambiguous. Trimming stripped 1 base from V and 9 bases from J, with 11 bases between. The germline V gene has CDR1 SGDLS and CDR2 YYNGEE. The length of the CDR3 is 13 residues.

Comment on this clone: This same CDR3 is encoded by further DNA sequences in the sample. The CDR3 loop reads CASSLNGQTEAFF. For the CDR3, the DNA is TGTGCCAGCAGCTTAAATGGCCAGACTGAAGCTTTCTTT. This chain uses TRBV11-2 with TRBJ1-1, with unresolved D. Trimming stripped 2 bases from V and 5 bases from J, with 9 bases between. Per germline, CDR1 SGHAT and CDR2 FQNNGV. The CDR3 is 13 amino acids.

The chain uses TRBV9 and TRBJ2-3; 13 bases are shared with TRBD2. Per the germline V gene, CDR1 is SGDLS and CDR2 is YYNGEE. This CDR3 spans 17 amino acids. The V gene end was trimmed by 3 bases and the J gene end by 2 bases; junction bases not matched to a gene: 6. The CDR3 here is CASSGRTSGGITDTQYF. CDR3 nucleotides: TGTGCCAGCAGCGGGAGGACTAGCGGGGGAATCACAGATACGCAGTATTTT.

V gene TRBV28 combines with J gene TRBJ2-7; 11 bases are a match to TRBD2. The CDR3 spans 14 residues. In germline, CDR1 is MDHEN, CDR2 SYDVKM. V was pared by 7 bases and J by 2 bases, with 4 bases of the junction left unmatched. The CDR3 loop is CASIGTSGTYEQYF. The CDR3 DNA reads TGTGCCAGCATCGGGACTAGCGGTACCTACGAGCAGTACTTC.

This clone was recorded once. This sequence joins TRBV4-1 and TRBJ2-7; 7 nucleotides line up with TRBD1. This CDR3 is 15 amino acids long. With 1 base clipped from V and 2 bases from J, the junction kept 5 bases outside the gene matches. Germline V gene sequence: CDR1 MGHRA, CDR2 YSYEKL. The DNA of the CDR3 is TGCGCCAGCAGCCAAGCCGGGACAGCCACCTACGAGCAGTACTTC. Its protein is CASSQAGTATYEQYF.

The V gene is TRBV5-1, the J gene TRBJ2-1; 10 positions agree with TRBD2. CDR3 length: 15 amino acids. The junction had 6 bases not matched to a gene; V was cut back by 1 base and J by 8 bases. From germline, CDR1 is SGHRS and CDR2 YFSETQ. CDR3 in DNA: TGCGCCAGCAGCTTGAGCCTAGCGGGAGCGGATGAGCAGTTCTTC. Its protein is CASSLSLAGADEQFF.

This chain links TRBV5-1 with TRBJ2-1; a possible D gene is TRBD1 (6 bases). Germline-derived CDR1 and CDR2 are SGHRS and YFSETQ. V was clipped by 5 bases and J by 3 bases, with 15 bases between them. The CDR3 is made up of 15 amino acids. CDR3 amino acids: CASSLNQGNYNEQFF. The CDR3, as DNA: TGCGCCAGCAGTCTAAACCAGGGGAACTACAATGAGCAGTTCTTC.

This clone was observed once. The chain recombines TRBV4-1 with TRBJ1-1; 7 bases fit TRBD1. CDR3 length equals 15 residues. The germline V gene has CDR1 MGHRA and CDR2 YSYEKL. Trimming took 0 bases from V and 0 from J; bases not matched to a gene: 1. The CDR3 loop reads CASSQEGTVNTEAFF. The CDR3 DNA is TGCGCCAGCAGCCAAGAAGGGACAGTGAACACTGAAGCTTTCTTT.

V and J are TRBV19 and TRBJ2-4; a weak D match, TRBD1 (7 bases). V lost 5 bases and J lost 6, with 17 bases in between. The CDR3 loop spans 15 amino acids. Germline-derived CDR1 and CDR2 are LNHDA and SQIVND (reference sequence). CDR3 sequence (DNA): TGTGCCAGTAGTCAAGGGGGGCAGGGGGGAAACATTCAGTACTTC. Translating gives CASSQGGQGGNIQYF.

The chain couples TRBV7-2 to TRBJ2-3; D perhaps matches TRBD2 (6 bases). V was clipped by 3 bases and J by 3 bases, with 13 bases between them. In germline, CDR1 is SGHTA, CDR2 FQGNSA. The CDR3 contains 15 residues. The CDR3 loop reads CASSFRGRETDTQYF. For the CDR3, the DNA is TGTGCCAGCAGCTTCCGGGGCCGGGAGACAGATACGCAGTATTTT.

The chain links TRBV4-3 to TRBJ2-7, with D tentatively TRBD2 (6 bases). Trimming removed 0 bases from V and 6 bases from J, with 21 bases in between. Germline values: CDR1 LGHNA, CDR2 YSLEER. CDR3 length: 17 residues. The CDR3 nucleotides read TGCGCCAGCAGCCAAGATCTGCCGCGTGGGGGGACTGGCGAGCAGTACTTC. It translates to CASSQDLPRGGTGEQYF.

The V and J genes are TRBV11-2 and TRBJ2-5; the match to TRBD1 covers 9 bases. Per the germline V gene, CDR1 is SGHAT and CDR2 is FQNNGV. The V gene end was trimmed by 5 bases and the J gene end by 5 bases; junction bases not matched to a gene: 3. CDR3 length equals 13 residues. Here the CDR3 DNA reads TGTGCCAGCAGCGGACAGGGGCCGGAGACCCAGTACTTC. Translation: CASSGQGPETQYF.